The rows below give T cell receptor beta chains drawn from one sample of a study of CD8 T cells in Susac syndrome. MiXCR, run by TCRdb on the immunoSEQ multiplex PCR reads, gives a single entry per CDR3 protein. This table holds about 150,000 distinct CDR3 sequences, 90% to 95% found once. Material: CD4+ T cells from PBMCs. All receptors derive from a human donor with Susac syndrome. CDR3s include the opening cysteine and the closing phenylalanine or tryptophan. A D gene is named only where the DNA matches it firmly. Rows may omit the clone size; those that give it use once, few, many or a size class.

v_call	j_call	d_call	cdr3_length	clone_size	cdr3_aa	cdr3_nt
TRBV5-1	TRBJ1-2	TRBD1	14	NA	CASRRPGQEEGYTF	TGCGCCAGCAGACGGCCGGGACAGGAAGAAGGCTACACCTTC
TRBV24-1	TRBJ2-3	NA	16	NA	CATSDPGGETPDTQYF	TGTGCCACCAGTGATCCCGGCGGGGAGACCCCCGATACGCAGTATTTT
TRBV7-2	TRBJ1-2	TRBD1	14	NA	CASRLTGGNYGYTF	TGTGCCAGCAGACTTACAGGGGGGAACTATGGCTACACCTTC
TRBV5-4	TRBJ2-1	TRBD2	13	NA	CASGGGAGNEQFF	TGTGCCAGCGGCGGGGGGGCGGGTAATGAGCAGTTCTTC
TRBV6-2/TRBV6-3	TRBJ2-7	TRBD1	11	NA	CASGDRYEQYF	TGTGCCAGCGGGGACAGATACGAGCAGTACTTC
TRBV9	TRBJ2-2	NA	14	NA	CASSVGSGPGELFF	TGTGCCAGCAGCGTAGGTAGTGGGCCCGGGGAGCTGTTTTTT
TRBV12-3/TRBV12-4	TRBJ2-1	NA	14	NA	CASSRTYPNNEQFF	TGTGCCAGCAGTCGAACATACCCTAACAATGAGCAGTTCTTC
TRBV20-1	TRBJ2-4	TRBD2	14	NA	CSAPGGLATHIQYF	TGCAGTGCACCTGGGGGACTAGCAACCCATATTCAGTACTTC
TRBV5-5	TRBJ2-3	TRBD1	13	NA	CASSPTGADTQYF	TGTGCCAGCAGCCCCACAGGGGCAGATACGCAGTATTTT
TRBV6-6	TRBJ1-5	TRBD1	14	NA	CASTPTGPNQPQHF	TGTGCCAGCACCCCGACAGGGCCAAATCAGCCCCAGCATTTT
TRBV5-1	TRBJ2-3	TRBD2	16	NA	CASNSGLAGTTDTQYF	TGCGCCAGCAACTCGGGACTAGCGGGGACCACAGATACGCAGTATTTT
TRBV25-1	TRBJ2-3	NA	15	NA	CASSKRGVTTDTQYF	TGTGCCAGCAGTAAGAGGGGGGTTACCACAGATACGCAGTATTTT
TRBV20-1	TRBJ1-6	TRBD1	14	NA	CSARETGNNSPLHF	TGCAGTGCTAGAGAGACAGGGAATAATTCACCCCTCCACTTT
TRBV12-3/TRBV12-4	TRBJ2-3	NA	17	NA	CASSFGSRGTATDTQYF	TGTGCCAGCAGTTTCGGAAGTAGGGGAACAGCAACAGATACGCAGTATTTT
TRBV29-1	TRBJ2-3	NA	12	NA	CSVGSSTDTQYF	TGCAGCGTTGGGTCTAGCACAGATACGCAGTATTTT
TRBV5-1	TRBJ2-2	NA	16	NA	CASSLMTGMNTGELFF	TGCGCCAGCAGCCTGATGACAGGAATGAACACCGGGGAGCTGTTTTTT
TRBV4-2	TRBJ2-7	NA	12	NA	CASSQDYGEQYF	TGTGCCAGCAGCCAAGATTACGGCGAGCAGTACTTC
TRBV12-3/TRBV12-4	TRBJ1-5	NA	11	NA	CASSLDRHQHF	TGTGCCAGCAGTTTGGACAGACACCAGCATTTT
TRBV18	TRBJ2-7	TRBD2	15	NA	CASSPPGLAGGPQYF	TGTGCCAGCTCACCACCTGGACTAGCGGGGGGGCCGCAGTACTTC
TRBV5-1	TRBJ1-1	NA	14	NA	CASSSSGANTEAFF	TGCGCCAGCAGCTCGTCAGGGGCGAACACTGAAGCTTTCTTT
TRBV7-9	TRBJ1-2	TRBD1	14	NA	CASRPIDRGYGYTF	TGTGCCAGCAGACCCATCGACAGGGGTTATGGCTACACCTTC
TRBV29-1	TRBJ2-3	TRBD2	18	NA	CSVAGSPPASGSTDTQYF	TGCAGCGTTGCCGGGTCCCCCCCGGCTAGCGGGTCCACAGATACGCAGTATTTT
TRBV20-1	TRBJ1-3	NA	16	NA	CSARSLDTISGNTIYF	TGCAGTGCTAGAAGTCTGGACACTATCTCTGGAAACACCATATATTTT
TRBV5-4	TRBJ1-1	NA	12	NA	CASIGINTEAFF	TGTGCCAGCATAGGGATTAACACTGAAGCTTTCTTT
TRBV19	TRBJ1-5	TRBD1	15	NA	CASSITDRAGQPQHF	TGTGCCAGTAGTATAACGGACAGGGCGGGTCAGCCCCAGCATTTT
TRBV7-3	TRBJ1-1	NA	13	NA	CASSAQVTTEAFF	TGTGCCAGCAGTGCCCAGGTTACGACTGAAGCTTTCTTT
TRBV20-1	TRBJ2-3	NA	13	NA	CSANEGKTDTQYF	TGCAGTGCGAACGAGGGGAAGACAGATACGCAGTATTTT
TRBV29-1	TRBJ1-2	NA	12	NA	CSVPRGIYGYTF	TGCAGCGTTCCCAGGGGAATCTATGGCTACACCTTC
TRBV7-3	TRBJ2-3	TRBD1	16	once	CASSSKGTGVTDTQYF	TGTGCCAGCAGCTCAAAGGGGACAGGGGTTACAGATACGCAGTATTTT
TRBV27	TRBJ2-4	NA	13	NA	CASSSHEGGIQYF	TGTGCCAGCAGTTCCCACGAGGGGGGCATTCAGTACTTC
TRBV29-1	TRBJ2-1	TRBD2	14	NA	CSVQLAGGLNEQFF	TGCAGCGTACAACTAGCGGGGGGCCTCAATGAGCAGTTCTTC
TRBV12-3/TRBV12-4	TRBJ1-5	NA	13	NA	CASSSGAAQPQHF	TGTGCCAGCAGTTCTGGTGCTGCTCAGCCCCAGCATTTT
TRBV4-1	TRBJ1-2	NA	11	NA	CASSQNYGYTF	TGCGCCAGCAGCCAGAACTATGGCTACACCTTC
TRBV19	TRBJ1-1	TRBD1	15	NA	CASSITHRGATEAFF	TGTGCCAGTAGTATAACCCACAGGGGAGCCACTGAAGCTTTCTTT
TRBV29-1	TRBJ2-5	NA	10	NA	CSVDAKTQYF	TGCAGCGTTGATGCGAAGACCCAGTACTTC
TRBV9	TRBJ2-7	NA	15	NA	CASSVGPGGSGEQYF	TGTGCCAGCAGCGTAGGCCCGGGGGGCTCGGGCGAGCAGTACTTC
TRBV5-1	TRBJ2-7	NA	13	NA	CASSWDGYYEQYF	TGCGCCAGCAGCTGGGACGGCTATTACGAGCAGTACTTC
TRBV29-1	TRBJ1-1	NA	11	NA	CSVARNTEAFF	TGCAGCGTTGCCAGGAACACTGAAGCTTTCTTT
TRBV20-1	TRBJ2-1	TRBD2	15	NA	CSARAGLAGVGEQFF	TGCAGTGCTAGAGCTGGGCTAGCGGGGGTTGGTGAGCAGTTCTTC
TRBV7-9	TRBJ1-1	NA	15	NA	CASSLARTANTEAFF	TGTGCCAGCAGCTTAGCGAGGACAGCCAACACTGAAGCTTTCTTT
TRBV5-1	TRBJ2-5	TRBD2	15	NA	CASSRGTSGQETQYF	TGCGCCAGCAGCCGGGGGACTAGCGGACAAGAGACCCAGTACTTC
TRBV5-1	TRBJ2-7	TRBD1	15	NA	CASSDPGQGEYEQYF	TGCGCCAGCAGCGATCCGGGACAGGGGGAGTACGAGCAGTACTTC
TRBV15	TRBJ1-1	NA	16	NA	CATSRGPQGVSTEAFF	TGTGCCACCAGCAGAGGGCCCCAGGGAGTAAGCACTGAAGCTTTCTTT
TRBV20-1	TRBJ2-5	TRBD1	15	NA	CSARAGTAYQETQYF	TGCAGTGCCCGCGCCGGGACAGCGTACCAAGAGACCCAGTACTTC
TRBV5-1	TRBJ2-1	TRBD2	14	NA	CASSSGTSPNEQFF	TGCGCCAGCAGTTCCGGGACTAGTCCTAATGAGCAGTTCTTC
TRBV3-1	TRBJ1-6	TRBD1	18	NA	CASSQDRTGGSYNSPLHF	TGTGCCAGCAGCCAGGACCGCACAGGGGGCTCCTATAATTCACCCCTCCACTTT